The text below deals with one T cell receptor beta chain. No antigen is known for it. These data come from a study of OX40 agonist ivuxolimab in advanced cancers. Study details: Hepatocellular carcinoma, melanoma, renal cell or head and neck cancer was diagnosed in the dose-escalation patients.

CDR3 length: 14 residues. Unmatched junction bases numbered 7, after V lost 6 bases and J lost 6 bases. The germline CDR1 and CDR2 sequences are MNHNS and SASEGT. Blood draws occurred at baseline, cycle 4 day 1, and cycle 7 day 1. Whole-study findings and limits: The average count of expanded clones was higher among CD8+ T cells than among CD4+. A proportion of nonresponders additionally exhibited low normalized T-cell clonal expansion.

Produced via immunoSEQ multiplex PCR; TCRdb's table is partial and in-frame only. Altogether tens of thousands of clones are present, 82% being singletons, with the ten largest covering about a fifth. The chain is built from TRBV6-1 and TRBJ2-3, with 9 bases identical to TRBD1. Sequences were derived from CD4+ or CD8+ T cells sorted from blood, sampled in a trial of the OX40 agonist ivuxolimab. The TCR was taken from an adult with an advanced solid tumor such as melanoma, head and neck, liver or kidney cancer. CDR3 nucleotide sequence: TGTGCCAGCAGAACGGACAGGGGCGGGGATACGCAGTATTTT. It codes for CASRTDRGGDTQYF.